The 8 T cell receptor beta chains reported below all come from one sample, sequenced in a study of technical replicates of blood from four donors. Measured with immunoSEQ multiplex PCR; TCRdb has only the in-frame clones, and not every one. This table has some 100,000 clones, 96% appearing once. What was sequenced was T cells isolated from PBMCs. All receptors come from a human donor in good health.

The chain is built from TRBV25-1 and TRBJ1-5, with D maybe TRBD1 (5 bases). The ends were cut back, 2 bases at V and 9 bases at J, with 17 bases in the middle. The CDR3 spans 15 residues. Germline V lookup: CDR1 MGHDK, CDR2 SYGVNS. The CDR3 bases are TGTGCCAGCAGTGAAACCGGGGGGACTTCGGCGCCCCAGCATTTT. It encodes CASSETGGTSAPQHF.

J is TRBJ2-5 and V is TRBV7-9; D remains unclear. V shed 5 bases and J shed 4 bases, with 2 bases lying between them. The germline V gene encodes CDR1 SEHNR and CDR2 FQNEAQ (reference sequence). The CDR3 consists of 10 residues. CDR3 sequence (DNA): TGTGCCAGCAGCCTAGAGACCCAGTACTTC. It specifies CASSLETQYF.

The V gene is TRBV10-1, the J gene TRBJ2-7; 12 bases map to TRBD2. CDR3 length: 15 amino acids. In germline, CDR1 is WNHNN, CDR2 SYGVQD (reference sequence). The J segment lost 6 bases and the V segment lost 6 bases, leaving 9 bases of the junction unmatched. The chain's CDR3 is CASSSASGGAGEQYF. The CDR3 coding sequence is TGCGCCAGCAGCTCAGCTAGCGGGGGGGCCGGCGAGCAGTACTTC.

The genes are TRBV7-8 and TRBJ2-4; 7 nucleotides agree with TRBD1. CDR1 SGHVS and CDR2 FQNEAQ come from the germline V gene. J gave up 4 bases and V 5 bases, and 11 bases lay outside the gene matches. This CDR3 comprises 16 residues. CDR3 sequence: CASSVKPGQTKNIQYF. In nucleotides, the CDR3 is TGTGCCAGCAGCGTTAAGCCGGGACAGACGAAAAACATTCAGTACTTC.

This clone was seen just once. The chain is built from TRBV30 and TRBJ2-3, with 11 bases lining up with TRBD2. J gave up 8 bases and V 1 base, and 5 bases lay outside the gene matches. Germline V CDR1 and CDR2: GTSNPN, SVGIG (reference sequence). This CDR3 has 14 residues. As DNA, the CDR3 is TGTGCCTGGAGTGAAGGTAGCGGGGGGGCTACGCAGTATTTT. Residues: CAWSEGSGGATQYF.

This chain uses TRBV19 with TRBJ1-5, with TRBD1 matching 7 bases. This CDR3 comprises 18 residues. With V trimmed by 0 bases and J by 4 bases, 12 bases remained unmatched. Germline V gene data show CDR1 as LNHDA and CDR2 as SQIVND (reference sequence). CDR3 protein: CASSIDLFTGTANQPQHF. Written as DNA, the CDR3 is TGTGCCAGTAGTATAGATCTGTTTACCGGGACAGCAAATCAGCCCCAGCATTTT.

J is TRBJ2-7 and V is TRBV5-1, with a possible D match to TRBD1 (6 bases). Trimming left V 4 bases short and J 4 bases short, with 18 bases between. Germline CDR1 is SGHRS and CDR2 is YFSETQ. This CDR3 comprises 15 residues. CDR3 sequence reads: CASSLAGGLVYEQYF. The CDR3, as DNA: TGCGCCAGCAGCCTGGCTGGGGGCTTAGTTTACGAGCAGTACTTC.

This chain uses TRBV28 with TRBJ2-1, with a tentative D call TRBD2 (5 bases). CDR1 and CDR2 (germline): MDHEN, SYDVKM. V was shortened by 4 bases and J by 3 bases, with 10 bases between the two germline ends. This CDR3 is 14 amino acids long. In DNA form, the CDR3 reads TGTGCCAGCAGTTACCTAGCAGACTACAATGAGCAGTTCTTC. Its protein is CASSYLADYNEQFF.